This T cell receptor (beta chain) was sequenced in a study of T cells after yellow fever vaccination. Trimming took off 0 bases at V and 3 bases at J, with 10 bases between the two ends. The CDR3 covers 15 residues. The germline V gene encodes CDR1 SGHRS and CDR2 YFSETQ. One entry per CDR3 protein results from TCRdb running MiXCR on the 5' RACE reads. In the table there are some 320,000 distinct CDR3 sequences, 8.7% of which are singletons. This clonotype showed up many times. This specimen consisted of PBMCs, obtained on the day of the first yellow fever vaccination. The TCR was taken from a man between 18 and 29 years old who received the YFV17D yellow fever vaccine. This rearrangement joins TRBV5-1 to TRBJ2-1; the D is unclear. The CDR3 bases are TGCGCCAGCAGCTTGGTGGCAGGAGACTACAATGAGCAGTTCTTC. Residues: CASSLVAGDYNEQFF.